One and the same sample provided the 21 T cell receptor beta chains below, sequenced in a study of OX40 agonist ivuxolimab in advanced cancers. The table came from immunoSEQ multiplex PCR; TCRdb's copy has only in-frame clones and leaves some out. Altogether approximately 60,000 clones are present, around four fifths being singletons, with the ten largest covering approximately 2.4%. This sample comprised CD4+ or CD8+ T cells sorted from blood, obtained in a trial of the OX40 agonist ivuxolimab. These receptors originate from an adult with an advanced solid tumor such as melanoma, head and neck, liver or kidney cancer.

The chain carries TRBV14 and TRBJ1-4; D perhaps matches TRBD1 (6 bases). V lost 1 base, J lost 5 bases, and 11 bases lay in between. This CDR3 comprises 15 residues. The germline CDR1 and CDR2 sequences are SGHDN and FVKESK. Written as DNA, the CDR3 is TGTGCCAGCAGCCAAGGGGGGGCCCGGAATGAAAAACTGTTTTTT. Its translation: CASSQGGARNEKLFF.

The sample holds a few counts of this clone. The chain carries TRBV5-1 and TRBJ2-1; D is possibly TRBD2 (6 bases). The CDR3 is made up of 15 amino acids. V was pared by 1 base and J by 9 bases, with 17 bases between. CDR1 and CDR2 from the germline V gene are SGHRS and YFSETQ. The CDR3 coding sequence is TGCGCCAGCAGCTTGTTGACTAGAAGGGATACTGAGCAGTTCTTC. Its translation is CASSLLTRRDTEQFF.

The V and J genes are TRBV5-1 and TRBJ2-7; D might be TRBD2 (6 bases). V was pared by 3 bases and J by 2 bases, with 12 bases between. Germline assignment: CDR1 SGHRS and CDR2 YFSETQ. There are 14 residues in the CDR3. The CDR3 loop is CASSSISGPYEQYF. CDR3 nucleotide sequence: TGCGCCAGCAGCTCCATTAGCGGACCCTACGAGCAGTACTTC.

The sample holds a few counts of this clone. Here the CDR3 DNA reads TGTGCCAGCAGTAGGCTGGAGGATTCACCCCTCCACTTT. This encodes CASSRLEDSPLHF. V is TRBV6-5 and J is TRBJ1-6; no clear D gene. CDR1 and CDR2 (germline): MNHEY, SVGAGI. CDR3 length: 13 residues. Trimming took 5 bases from V and 8 from J, leaving 10 bases between them.

The rearrangement uses TRBV7-3 and TRBJ2-3; D gene ambiguous. Germline assignment: CDR1 SGHTA and CDR2 FQGTGA. The CDR3 length is 15 residues. The V gene lost 1 base and the J gene lost 4 bases, with 12 bases spanning the gap. The CDR3 nucleotides are TGTGCCAGCAGCTTAAGCCCTAGATCGGCAGATACGCAGTATTTT. Amino acid sequence: CASSLSPRSADTQYF. The full variable domain, its missing parts supplied by reference TRBV7-3 and TRBJ2-3, is GAGVSQTPSNKVTEKGKYVELRCDPISGHTALYWYRQSLGQGPEFLIYFQGTGAADDSGLPNDRFFAVRPEGSVSTLKIQRTERGDSAVYLCASSLSPRSADTQYFGPGTRLTVL.

The chain carries TRBV15 and TRBJ1-2; 8 nucleotides match TRBD1. Trimming at V came to 1 base and at J to 1 base, leaving 2 bases not matched to a gene. The length of the CDR3 is 15 residues. The germline CDR1 and CDR2 sequences are LNHNV and YYDKDF (reference sequence). CDR3 nucleotide sequence: TGTGCCACCAGCAGAGGACAGGGGAGTAACTATGGCTACACCTTC. Translated: CATSRGQGSNYGYTF.

V usage is TRBV6-6 and J usage is TRBJ1-1; D gene uncertain. Germline CDR1 MNHNY, CDR2 SVGAGI (reference sequence). Trimming removed 7 bases at V and 7 bases at J, with 13 bases between. CDR3 size: 12 residues. The DNA for the CDR3 is TGTGCCAGCACATCCGGGTGGTTTGAAGCTTTCTTT. It codes for CASTSGWFEAFF.

The chain couples TRBV19 to TRBJ2-5, with D hard to call. The V gene lost 4 bases and the J gene lost 5 bases, with 14 bases spanning the gap. CDR3 size: 14 residues. Germline-derived CDR1 and CDR2 are LNHDA and SQIVND (reference sequence). CDR3 nucleotide sequence: TGTGCCAGTAGTAACGGGCCCCTAGAGGAGACCCAGTACTTC. It encodes CASSNGPLEETQYF. The full variable domain, rest sourced from reference TRBV19 and TRBJ2-5, is DGGITQSPKYLFRKEGQNVTLSCEQNLNHDAMYWYRQDPGQGLRLIYYSQIVNDFQKGDIAEGYSVSREKKESFPLTVTSAQKNPTAFYLCASSNGPLEETQYFGPGTRLLVL.

This chain connects TRBV7-2 to TRBJ2-1; possibly TRBD2 for D (5 bases). The CDR3 is 16 amino acids. In germline, CDR1 is SGHTA, CDR2 FQGNSA. Trimming removed 1 base from V and 1 base from J, with 11 bases in between. The CDR3 loop is CASSLGEGFSYNEQFF. In DNA, the CDR3 is TGTGCCAGCAGCTTAGGTGAGGGATTTTCCTACAATGAGCAGTTCTTC.

This rearrangement joins TRBV4-3 to TRBJ2-7; D is possibly TRBD1 (7 bases). CDR3 length: 15 amino acids. Germline V gene lookup returns CDR1 LGHNA and CDR2 YSLEER. The V end was cut by 0 bases, the J end by 1 base, with 10 bases between. The CDR3 coding sequence is TGCGCCAGCAGCCAAGACAGGGGGGAGTCCTACGAGCAGTACTTC. It translates to CASSQDRGESYEQYF.

In this sample, this clone is medium-sized. The rearrangement links TRBV5-6 to TRBJ2-7; D remains unclear. Trimming pared 3 bases from V and 5 bases from J, leaving 15 bases between. CDR1 and CDR2 (germline): SGHDT, YYEEEE. CDR3 size: 14 residues. Here the CDR3 DNA reads TGTGCCAGCAGCTCAATGACCTTCAGGCACGAGCAGTACTTC. This sequence encodes CASSSMTFRHEQYF.

This chain links TRBV4-2 with TRBJ2-7, with D uncertain. V dropped 4 bases and J dropped 6 bases, with 13 bases sitting between them. This CDR3 spans 13 amino acids. Germline values: CDR1 LGHNA, CDR2 YNFKEQ. CDR3 sequence: CASSPSDLGEQYF. In DNA form, the CDR3 reads TGTGCCAGCAGCCCATCCGACTTGGGCGAGCAGTACTTC.

This chain connects TRBV6-1 to TRBJ2-7, with no clear D. CDR1 and CDR2 from the germline V gene are MNHNS and SASEGT. The CDR3 runs 12 residues. V lost 6 bases, J lost 3 bases, and 9 bases lay in between. CDR3 nucleotides: TGTGCCAGCAGCCCTGAGTTCTACGAGCAGTACTTC. Its translation is CASSPEFYEQYF.

The V call is TRBV5-4, the J call TRBJ1-2; D may be TRBD1 (6 bases). The CDR3 length is 15 residues. Per the germline V gene, CDR1 is SGHNT and CDR2 is YYREEE (reference sequence). The germline V and J ends were trimmed by 4 bases and 6 bases, with 19 bases remaining between them. CDR3 in amino acids: CASSHRDNRGHGYTF. Written as DNA, the CDR3 is TGTGCCAGCAGCCATAGGGACAACCGGGGGCATGGCTACACCTTC.

This clone has just one count. The chain is built from TRBV7-9 and TRBJ2-1; TRBD2 matches 7 bases. The CDR3 consists of 15 residues. V shed 11 bases and J 8 bases; nucleotides not matched to a gene: 18. Germline V gene sequence: CDR1 SEHNR, CDR2 FQNEAQ (reference sequence). In DNA form, the CDR3 reads TGTGCCGGCGGTAGATTGCGACTAGCTTCGCATGAGCAGTTCTTC. Translation: CAGGRLRLASHEQFF.

The genes are TRBV7-6 and TRBJ1-3; D ambiguous. From germline, CDR1 is SGHVS and CDR2 FNYEAQ. The CDR3 covers 15 residues. The germline V and J ends were trimmed by 5 bases and 2 bases, with 13 bases remaining between them. For the CDR3, the DNA is TGTGCCAGCAGCGAGACTCATCGGGCTGGAAACACCATATATTTT. As protein: CASSETHRAGNTIYF.

The chain is built from TRBV7-9 and TRBJ2-3; tentative D call: TRBD2 (6 bases). Looked up from germline, CDR1 is SEHNR and CDR2 is FQNEAQ (reference sequence). The CDR3 runs 14 residues. V shed 5 bases and J shed 6 bases, with 15 bases lying between them. CDR3 in amino acids: CASSLPGGADTQYF. As DNA, the CDR3 is TGTGCCAGCAGCCTACCCGGGGGAGCGGATACGCAGTATTTT.

This clone was counted a few times. CDR3 coding DNA: TGTGCCAGCAGCCCTTCCCTTACGGGACCCACAGATACGCAGTATTTT. It is translated as CASSPSLTGPTDTQYF. This chain connects TRBV4-2 to TRBJ2-3; D assignment may be TRBD1 or TRBD2 (5 bases each). The CDR3 extends over 16 amino acids. Germline loops: CDR1 LGHNA, CDR2 YNFKEQ. V was shortened by 4 bases and J by 2 bases, with 16 bases between the two germline ends.

The chain links TRBV5-1 to TRBJ1-2; D unclear. Trimming pared 3 bases from V and 4 bases from J, leaving 7 bases between. This CDR3 has 12 residues. The germline CDR1 and CDR2 sequences are SGHRS and YFSETQ. CDR3 region: CASSSDLYGYTF. The CDR3 DNA sequence: TGCGCCAGCAGCTCTGACCTCTATGGCTACACCTTC.

This chain links TRBV6-5 with TRBJ1-1, with 8 bases aligning to TRBD1. J lost 4 bases, V lost 6 bases, and 7 bases had no gene match. Germline V gives CDR1 MNHEY, CDR2 SVGAGI. CDR3 size: 14 residues. The CDR3 here is CASRQQGGSTEAFF. The CDR3 DNA follows: TGTGCCAGCAGACAACAGGGGGGGAGCACTGAAGCTTTCTTT.

This chain connects TRBV5-1 to TRBJ2-5; D is undetermined. The CDR3 sequence is 16 residues long. The germline V gene has CDR1 SGHRS and CDR2 YFSETQ. Trimming removed 0 bases from V and 2 bases from J, with 14 bases in between. CDR3 nucleotides: TGCGCCAGCAGCTTGGGCCTAAGAACCGGACAAGAGACCCAGTACTTC. Translating gives CASSLGLRTGQETQYF. The full variable domain, completed using reference TRBV5-1 and TRBJ2-5, is KAGVTQTPRYLIKTRGQQVTLSCSPISGHRSVSWYQQTPGQGLQFLFEYFSETQRNKGNFPGRFSGRQFSNSRSEMNVSTLELGDSALYLCASSLGLRTGQETQYFGPGTRLLVL.